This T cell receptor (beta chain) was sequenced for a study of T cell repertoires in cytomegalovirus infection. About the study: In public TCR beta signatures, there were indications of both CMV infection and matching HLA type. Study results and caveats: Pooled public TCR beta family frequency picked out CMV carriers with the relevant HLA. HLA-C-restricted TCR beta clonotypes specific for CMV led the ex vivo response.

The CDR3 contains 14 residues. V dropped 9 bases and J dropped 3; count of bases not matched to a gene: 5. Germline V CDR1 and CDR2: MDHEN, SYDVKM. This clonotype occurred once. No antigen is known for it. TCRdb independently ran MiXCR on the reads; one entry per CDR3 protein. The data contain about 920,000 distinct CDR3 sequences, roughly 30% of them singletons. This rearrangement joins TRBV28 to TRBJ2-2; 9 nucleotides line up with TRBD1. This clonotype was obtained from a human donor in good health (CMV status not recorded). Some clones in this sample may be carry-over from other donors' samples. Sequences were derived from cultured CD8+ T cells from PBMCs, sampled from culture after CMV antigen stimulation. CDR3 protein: CASGTGSDTGELFF. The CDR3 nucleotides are TGTGCCAGTGGGACAGGGTCTGACACCGGGGAGCTGTTTTTT.